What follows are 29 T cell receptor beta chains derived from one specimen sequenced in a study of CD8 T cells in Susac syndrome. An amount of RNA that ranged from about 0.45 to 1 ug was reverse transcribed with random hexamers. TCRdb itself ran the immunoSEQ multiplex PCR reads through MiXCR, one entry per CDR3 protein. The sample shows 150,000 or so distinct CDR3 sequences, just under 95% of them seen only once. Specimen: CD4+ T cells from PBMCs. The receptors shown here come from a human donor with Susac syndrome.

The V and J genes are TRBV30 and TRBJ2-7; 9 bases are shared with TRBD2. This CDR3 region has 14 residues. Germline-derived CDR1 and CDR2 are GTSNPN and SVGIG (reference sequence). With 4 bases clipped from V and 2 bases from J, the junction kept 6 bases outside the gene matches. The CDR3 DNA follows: TGTGCCTGGAAGTCTCTAGCGGGGCCCTACGAGCAGTACTTC. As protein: CAWKSLAGPYEQYF.

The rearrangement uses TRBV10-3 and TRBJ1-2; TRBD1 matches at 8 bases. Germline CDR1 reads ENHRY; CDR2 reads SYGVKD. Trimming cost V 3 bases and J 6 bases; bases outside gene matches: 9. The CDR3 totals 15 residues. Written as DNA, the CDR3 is TGTGCCATCAGTGATGGGTGGACAGGGAGGAATGGCTACACCTTC. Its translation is CAISDGWTGRNGYTF.

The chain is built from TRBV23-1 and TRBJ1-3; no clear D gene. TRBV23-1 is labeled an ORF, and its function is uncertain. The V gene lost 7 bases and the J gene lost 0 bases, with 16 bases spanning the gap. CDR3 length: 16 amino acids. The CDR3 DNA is TGCGCCAGCACCTTGCCCGCCGAAGGCTCTGGAAACACCATATATTTT. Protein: CASTLPAEGSGNTIYF.

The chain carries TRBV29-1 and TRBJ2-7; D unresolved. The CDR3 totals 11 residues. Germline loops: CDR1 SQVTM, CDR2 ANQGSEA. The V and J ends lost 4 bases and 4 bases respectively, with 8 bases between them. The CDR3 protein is CSVAQKYEQYF. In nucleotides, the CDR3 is TGCAGCGTTGCCCAGAAGTACGAGCAGTACTTC.

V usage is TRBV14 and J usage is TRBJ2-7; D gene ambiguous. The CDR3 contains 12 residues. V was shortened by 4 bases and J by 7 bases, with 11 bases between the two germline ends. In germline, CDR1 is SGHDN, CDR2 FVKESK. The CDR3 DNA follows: TGTGCCAGCAGCCCCCTGTCTGGGGAGCAGTACTTC. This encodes CASSPLSGEQYF.

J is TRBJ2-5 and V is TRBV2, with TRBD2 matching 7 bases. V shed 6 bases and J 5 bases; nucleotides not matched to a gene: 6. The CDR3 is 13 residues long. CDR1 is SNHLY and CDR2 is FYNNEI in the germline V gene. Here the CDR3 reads CASSAGLEETQYF. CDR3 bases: TGTGCCAGCAGCGCAGGACTAGAGGAGACCCAGTACTTC.

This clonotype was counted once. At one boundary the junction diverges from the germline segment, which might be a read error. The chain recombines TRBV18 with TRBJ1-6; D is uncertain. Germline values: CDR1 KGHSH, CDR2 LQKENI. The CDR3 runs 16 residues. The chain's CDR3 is CASSPGLSDLDSPPHF. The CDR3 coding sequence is TGTGCCAGCTCACCAGGGCTCAGCGACTTGGATTCACCCCCCCACTTT.

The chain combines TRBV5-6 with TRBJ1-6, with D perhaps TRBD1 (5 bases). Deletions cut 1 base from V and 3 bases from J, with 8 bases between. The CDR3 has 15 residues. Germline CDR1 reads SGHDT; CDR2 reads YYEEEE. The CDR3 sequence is CASSLWGIYNSPLHF. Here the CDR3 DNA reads TGTGCCAGCAGCTTGTGGGGGATCTATAATTCACCCCTCCACTTT.

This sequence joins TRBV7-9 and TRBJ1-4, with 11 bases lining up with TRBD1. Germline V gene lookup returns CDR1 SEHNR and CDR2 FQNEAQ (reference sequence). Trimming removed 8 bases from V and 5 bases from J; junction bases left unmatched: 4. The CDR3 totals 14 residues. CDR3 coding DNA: TGTGCCAGCGGACGGACAGGGGGCAATGAAAAACTGTTTTTT. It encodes CASGRTGGNEKLFF.

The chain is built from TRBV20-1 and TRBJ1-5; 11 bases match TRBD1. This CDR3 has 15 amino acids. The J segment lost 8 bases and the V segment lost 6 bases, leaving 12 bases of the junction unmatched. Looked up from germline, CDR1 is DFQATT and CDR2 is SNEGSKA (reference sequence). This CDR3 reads CSAQMGGQGGEPQHF. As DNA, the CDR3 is TGCAGTGCCCAAATGGGGGGACAGGGGGGCGAGCCCCAGCATTTT.

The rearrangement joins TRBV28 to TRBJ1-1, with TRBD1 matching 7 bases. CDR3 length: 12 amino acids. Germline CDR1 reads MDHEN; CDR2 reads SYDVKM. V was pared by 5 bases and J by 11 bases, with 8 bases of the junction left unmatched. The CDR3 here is CASSPYRGRAFF. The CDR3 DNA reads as TGTGCCAGCAGTCCTTACAGGGGAAGGGCTTTCTTT.

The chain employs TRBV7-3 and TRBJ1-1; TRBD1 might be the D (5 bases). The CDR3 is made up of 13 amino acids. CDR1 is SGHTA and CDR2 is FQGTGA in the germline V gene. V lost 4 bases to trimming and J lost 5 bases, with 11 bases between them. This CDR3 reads CASSSSRETEAFF. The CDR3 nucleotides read TGTGCCAGCAGCTCATCCAGGGAAACTGAAGCTTTCTTT. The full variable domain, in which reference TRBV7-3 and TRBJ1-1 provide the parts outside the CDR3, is GAGVSQTPSNKVTEKGKYVELRCDPISGHTALYWYRQSLGQGPEFLIYFQGTGAADDSGLPNDRFFAVRPEGSVSTLKIQRTERGDSAVYLCASSSSRETEAFFGQGTRLTVV.

CDR3 loop: CASSFGGRGTQYF. The CDR3 bases are TGTGCCAGCAGTTTTGGAGGCAGGGGGACCCAGTACTTC. V usage is TRBV28 and J usage is TRBJ2-5, with D tentatively TRBD1 (6 bases). The CDR3 extends over 13 amino acids. The ends were cut back, 3 bases at V and 7 bases at J, with 12 bases in the middle. CDR1 MDHEN and CDR2 SYDVKM come from the germline V gene.

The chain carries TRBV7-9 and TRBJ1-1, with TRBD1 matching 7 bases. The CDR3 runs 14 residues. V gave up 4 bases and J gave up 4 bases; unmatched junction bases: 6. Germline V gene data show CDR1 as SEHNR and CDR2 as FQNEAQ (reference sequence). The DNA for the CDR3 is TGTGCCAGCAGCTATGACAGGGTCGGCACTGAAGCTTTCTTT. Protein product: CASSYDRVGTEAFF.

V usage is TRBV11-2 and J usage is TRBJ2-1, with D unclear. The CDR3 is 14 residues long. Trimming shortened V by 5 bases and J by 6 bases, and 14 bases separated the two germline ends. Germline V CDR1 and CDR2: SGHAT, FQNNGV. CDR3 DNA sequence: TGTGCCAGCAGCATCACATGGCTCGGCAATGAGCAGTTCTTC. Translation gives CASSITWLGNEQFF.

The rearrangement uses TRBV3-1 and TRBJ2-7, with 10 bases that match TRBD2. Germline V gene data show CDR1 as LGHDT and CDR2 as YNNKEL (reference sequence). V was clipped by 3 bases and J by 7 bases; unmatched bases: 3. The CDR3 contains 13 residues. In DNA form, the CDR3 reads TGTGCCAGCAGCCAGATACTAGCGGGGGAGCAGTACTTC. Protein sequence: CASSQILAGEQYF.

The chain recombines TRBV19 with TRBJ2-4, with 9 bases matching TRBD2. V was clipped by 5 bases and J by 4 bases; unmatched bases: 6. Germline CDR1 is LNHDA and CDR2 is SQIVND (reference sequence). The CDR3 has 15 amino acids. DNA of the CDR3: TGTGCCAGTAGTCCCGGGACTAGCAGGAAAAACATTCAGTACTTC. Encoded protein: CASSPGTSRKNIQYF.

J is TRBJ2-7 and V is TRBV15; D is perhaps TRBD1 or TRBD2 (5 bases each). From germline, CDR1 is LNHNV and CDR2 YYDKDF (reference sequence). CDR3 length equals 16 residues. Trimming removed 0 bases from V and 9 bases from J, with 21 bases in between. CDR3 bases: TGTGCCACCAGCAGAGAGCAGCGACAGACAGCTGGGGGGCAGTACTTC. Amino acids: CATSREQRQTAGGQYF.

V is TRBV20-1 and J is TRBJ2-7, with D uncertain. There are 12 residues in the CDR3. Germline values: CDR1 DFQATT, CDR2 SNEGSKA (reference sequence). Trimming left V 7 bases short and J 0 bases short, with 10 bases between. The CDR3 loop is CSVQQSSYEQYF. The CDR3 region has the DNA TGCAGTGTTCAACAGAGCTCCTACGAGCAGTACTTC.

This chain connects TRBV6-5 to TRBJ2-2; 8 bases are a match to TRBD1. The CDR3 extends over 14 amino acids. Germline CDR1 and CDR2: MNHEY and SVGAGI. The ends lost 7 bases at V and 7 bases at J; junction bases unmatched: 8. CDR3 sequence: CASTRQGSVGELFF. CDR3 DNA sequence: TGTGCCAGCACGCGACAGGGGTCGGTCGGGGAGCTGTTTTTT.

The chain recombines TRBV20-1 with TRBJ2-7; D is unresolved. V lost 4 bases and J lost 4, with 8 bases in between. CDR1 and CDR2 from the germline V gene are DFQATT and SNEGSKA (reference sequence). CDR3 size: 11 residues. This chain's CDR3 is CSAIRGYEQYF. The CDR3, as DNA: TGCAGTGCTATTCGTGGGTACGAGCAGTACTTC.

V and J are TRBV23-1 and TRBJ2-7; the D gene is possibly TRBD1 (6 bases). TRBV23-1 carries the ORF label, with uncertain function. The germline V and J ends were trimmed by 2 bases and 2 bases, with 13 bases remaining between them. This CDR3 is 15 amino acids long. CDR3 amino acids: CASSQPGQPTYEQYF. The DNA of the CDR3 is TGCGCCAGCAGTCAACCGGGACAACCGACCTACGAGCAGTACTTC.

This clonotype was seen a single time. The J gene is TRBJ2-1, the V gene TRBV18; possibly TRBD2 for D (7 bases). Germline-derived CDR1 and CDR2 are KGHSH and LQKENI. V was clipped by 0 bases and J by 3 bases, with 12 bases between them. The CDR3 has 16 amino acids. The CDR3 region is CASSPPRGGDYNEQFF. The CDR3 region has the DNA TGTGCCAGCTCACCACCTCGCGGGGGCGACTACAATGAGCAGTTCTTC.

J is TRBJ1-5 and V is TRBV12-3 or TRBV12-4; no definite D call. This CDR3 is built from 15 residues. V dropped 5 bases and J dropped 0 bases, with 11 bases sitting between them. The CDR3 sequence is CASSQTRYSNQPQHF. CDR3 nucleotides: TGTGCCAGCAGTCAGACACGCTATAGCAATCAGCCCCAGCATTTT.

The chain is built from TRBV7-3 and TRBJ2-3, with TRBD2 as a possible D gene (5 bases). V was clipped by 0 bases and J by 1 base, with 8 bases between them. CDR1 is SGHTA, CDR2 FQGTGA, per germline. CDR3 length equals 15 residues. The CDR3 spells CASSLTSSGTDTQYF. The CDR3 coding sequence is TGTGCCAGCAGCTTAACGAGTAGCGGCACAGATACGCAGTATTTT.

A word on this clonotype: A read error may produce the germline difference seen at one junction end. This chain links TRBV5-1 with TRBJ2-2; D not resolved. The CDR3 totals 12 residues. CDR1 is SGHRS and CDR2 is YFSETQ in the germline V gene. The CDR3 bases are TGCGCCAGCAGCCCGACCACCTGGGAGCTGTTTTTT. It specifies CASSPTTWELFF.

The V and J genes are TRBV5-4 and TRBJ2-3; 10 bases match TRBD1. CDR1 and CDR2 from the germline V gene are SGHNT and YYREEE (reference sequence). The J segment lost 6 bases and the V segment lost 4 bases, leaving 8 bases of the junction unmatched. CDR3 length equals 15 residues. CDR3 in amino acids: CASSRPGQGSDTQYF. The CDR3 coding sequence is TGTGCCAGCAGCCGCCCGGGACAGGGGTCCGATACGCAGTATTTT.

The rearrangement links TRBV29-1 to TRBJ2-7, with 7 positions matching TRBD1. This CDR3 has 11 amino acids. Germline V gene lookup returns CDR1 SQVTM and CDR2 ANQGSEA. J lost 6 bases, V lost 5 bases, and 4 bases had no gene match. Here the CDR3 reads CSVSRQGEQYF. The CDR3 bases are TGCAGCGTTAGCAGACAGGGCGAGCAGTACTTC.

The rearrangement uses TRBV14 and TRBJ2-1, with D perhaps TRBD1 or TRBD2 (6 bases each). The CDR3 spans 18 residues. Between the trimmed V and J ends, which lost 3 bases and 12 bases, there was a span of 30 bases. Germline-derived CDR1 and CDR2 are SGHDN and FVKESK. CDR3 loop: CASSHLGALGGQTLGQFF. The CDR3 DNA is TGTGCCAGCAGCCACCTGGGGGCCCTAGGGGGGCAGACCTTGGGGCAGTTCTTC.